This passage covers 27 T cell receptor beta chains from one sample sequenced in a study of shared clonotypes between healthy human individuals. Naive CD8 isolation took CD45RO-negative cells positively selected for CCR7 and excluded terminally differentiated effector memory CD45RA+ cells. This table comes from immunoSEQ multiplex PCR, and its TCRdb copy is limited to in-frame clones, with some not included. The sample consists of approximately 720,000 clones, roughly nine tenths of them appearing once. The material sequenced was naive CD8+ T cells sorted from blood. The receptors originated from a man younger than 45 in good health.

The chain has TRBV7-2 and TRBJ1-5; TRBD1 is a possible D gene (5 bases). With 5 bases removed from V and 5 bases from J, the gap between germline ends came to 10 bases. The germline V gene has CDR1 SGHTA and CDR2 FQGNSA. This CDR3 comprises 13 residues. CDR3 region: CASSVGGDQPQHF. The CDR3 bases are TGTGCCAGCAGCGTGGGGGGGGATCAGCCCCAGCATTTT.

As DNA, the CDR3 is TGTGCCAGCAGCAACAGGGGGTTCTCTGGAAACACCATATATTTT. It encodes CASSNRGFSGNTIYF. The V call is TRBV27, the J call TRBJ1-3, with 8 bases identical to TRBD1. In germline, CDR1 is MNHEY, CDR2 SMNVEV (reference sequence). The length of the CDR3 is 15 residues. Trimming removed 6 bases from V and 0 bases from J; junction bases left unmatched: 4.

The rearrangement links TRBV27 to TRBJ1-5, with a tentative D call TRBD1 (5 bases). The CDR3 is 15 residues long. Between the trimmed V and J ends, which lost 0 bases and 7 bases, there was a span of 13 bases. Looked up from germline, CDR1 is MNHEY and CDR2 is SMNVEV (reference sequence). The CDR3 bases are TGTGCCAGCAGTTTATCATGGGGGGAGGGCCAGCCCCAGCATTTT. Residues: CASSLSWGEGQPQHF.

Here the CDR3 DNA reads TGTGCCAGCAGTTCCTCCCGCCTCGGACAGGGCGCTTTCTTT. It encodes CASSSSRLGQGAFF. The chain employs TRBV28 and TRBJ1-1; TRBD1 matches at 8 bases. V dropped 4 bases and J dropped 11; count of bases not matched to a gene: 12. The CDR3 covers 14 residues. Germline V CDR1 and CDR2: MDHEN, SYDVKM.

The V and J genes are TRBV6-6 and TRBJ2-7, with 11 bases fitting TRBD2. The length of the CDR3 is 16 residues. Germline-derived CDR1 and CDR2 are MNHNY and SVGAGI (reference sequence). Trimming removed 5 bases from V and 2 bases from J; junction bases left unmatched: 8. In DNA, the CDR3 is TGTGCCAGCAGTGGGACTAGCGGATACGTAACCTACGAGCAGTACTTC. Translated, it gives CASSGTSGYVTYEQYF.

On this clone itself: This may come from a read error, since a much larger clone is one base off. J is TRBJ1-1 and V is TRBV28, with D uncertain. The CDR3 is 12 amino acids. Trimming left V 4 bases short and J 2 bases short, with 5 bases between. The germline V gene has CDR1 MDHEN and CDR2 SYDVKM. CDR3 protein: CASSWGNTEAFF. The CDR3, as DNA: TGTGCCAGCAGTTGGGGTAACACTGAAGCTTTCTTT.

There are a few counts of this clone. CDR3 in DNA: TGTGCCAGTAGTCCAATCTTGTTAACCCTTAGCAGGGCCTATGGCTACACCTTC. It encodes CASSPILLTLSRAYGYTF. The chain employs TRBV19 and TRBJ1-2; D might be TRBD1 (5 bases). Trimming removed 5 bases from V and 4 bases from J, with 26 bases in between. Germline loops: CDR1 LNHDA, CDR2 SQIVND (reference sequence). The CDR3 sequence is 18 residues long.

In DNA, the CDR3 is TGCGCCAGCAGCCAAGACACTAGCAGAACCTACGAGCAGTACTTC. It codes for CASSQDTSRTYEQYF. This chain links TRBV4-3 with TRBJ2-7, with a possible D match to TRBD2 (6 bases). Germline V lookup: CDR1 LGHNA, CDR2 YSLEER. V gave up 0 bases and J gave up 2 bases, with 11 bases separating them. This CDR3 is 15 amino acids long.

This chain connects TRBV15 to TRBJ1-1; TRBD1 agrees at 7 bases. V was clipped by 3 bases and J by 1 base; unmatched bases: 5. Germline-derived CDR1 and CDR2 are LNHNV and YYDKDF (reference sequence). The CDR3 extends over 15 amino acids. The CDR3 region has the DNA TGTGCCACCAGCAGGACCGGGACAGCGAACACTGAAGCTTTCTTT. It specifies CATSRTGTANTEAFF.

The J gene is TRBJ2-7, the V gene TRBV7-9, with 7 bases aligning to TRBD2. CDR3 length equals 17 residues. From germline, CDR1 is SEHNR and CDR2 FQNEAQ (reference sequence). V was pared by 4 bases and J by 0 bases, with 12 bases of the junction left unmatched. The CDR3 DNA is TGTGCCAGCAGCTCTACTTCTAGCGGAACTCCCTCCTACGAGCAGTACTTC. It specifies CASSSTSSGTPSYEQYF. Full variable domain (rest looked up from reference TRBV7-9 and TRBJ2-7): DTGVSQNPRHKITKRGQNVTFRCDPISEHNRLYWYRQTLGQGPEFLTYFQNEAQLEKSRLLSDRFSAERPKGSFSTLEIQRTEQGDSAMYLCASSSTSSGTPSYEQYFGPGTRLTVT.

In DNA, the CDR3 is TGTGCCATCAGTGCCCCCGGGACAGGGTCCAATGAGCAGTTCTTC. This codes for CAISAPGTGSNEQFF. The V and J genes are TRBV10-3 and TRBJ2-1; 9 bases are a match to TRBD1. Germline V gene lookup returns CDR1 ENHRY and CDR2 SYGVKD. The CDR3 spans 15 residues. V lost 4 bases to trimming and J lost 6 bases; unmatched junction nucleotides: 7.

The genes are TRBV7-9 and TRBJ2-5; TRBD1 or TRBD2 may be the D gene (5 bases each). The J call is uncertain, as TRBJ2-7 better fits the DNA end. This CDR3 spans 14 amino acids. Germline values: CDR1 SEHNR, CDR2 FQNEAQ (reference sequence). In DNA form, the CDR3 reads TGTGCCAGCAGCTCCCGGGACCACCAGCCCGAGCAGTACTTC. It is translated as CASSSRDHQPEQYF.

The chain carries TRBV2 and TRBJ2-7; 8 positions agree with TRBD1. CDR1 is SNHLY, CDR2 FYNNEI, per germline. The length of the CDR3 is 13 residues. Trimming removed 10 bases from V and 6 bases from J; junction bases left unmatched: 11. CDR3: CATEKRTGIEQYF. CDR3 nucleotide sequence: TGTGCCACAGAAAAGAGGACAGGGATCGAGCAGTACTTC.

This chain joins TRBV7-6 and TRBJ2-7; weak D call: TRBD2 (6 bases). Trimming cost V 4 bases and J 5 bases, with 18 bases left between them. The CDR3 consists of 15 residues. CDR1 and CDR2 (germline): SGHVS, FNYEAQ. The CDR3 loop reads CASSSGAGRFNEQYF. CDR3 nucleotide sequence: TGTGCCAGCAGCTCTGGGGCAGGGAGGTTCAACGAGCAGTACTTC.

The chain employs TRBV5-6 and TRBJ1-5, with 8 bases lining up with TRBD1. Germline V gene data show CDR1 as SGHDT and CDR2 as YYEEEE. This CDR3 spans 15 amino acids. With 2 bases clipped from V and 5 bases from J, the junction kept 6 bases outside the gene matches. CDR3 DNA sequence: TGTGCCAGCAGCTTATCGGCAGGGGGCGATCAGCCCCAGCATTTT. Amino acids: CASSLSAGGDQPQHF.

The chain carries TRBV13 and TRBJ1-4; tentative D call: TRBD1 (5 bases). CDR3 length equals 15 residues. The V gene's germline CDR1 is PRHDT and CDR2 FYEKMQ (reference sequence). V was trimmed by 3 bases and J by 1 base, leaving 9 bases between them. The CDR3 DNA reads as TGTGCCAGCAGCTTTCAACAGGAAACTAATGAAAAACTGTTTTTT. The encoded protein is CASSFQQETNEKLFF.

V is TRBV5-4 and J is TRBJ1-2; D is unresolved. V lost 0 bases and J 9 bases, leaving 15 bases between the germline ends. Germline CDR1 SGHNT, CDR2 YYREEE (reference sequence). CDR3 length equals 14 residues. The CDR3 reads CASSLGTAPNSYTF. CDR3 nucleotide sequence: TGTGCCAGCAGCTTGGGTACAGCCCCGAATAGCTACACCTTC.

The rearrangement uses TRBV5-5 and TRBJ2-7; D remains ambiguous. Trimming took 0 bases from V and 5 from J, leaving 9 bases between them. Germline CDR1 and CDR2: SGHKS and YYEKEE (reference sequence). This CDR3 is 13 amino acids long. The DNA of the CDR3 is TGTGCCAGCAGCTTGGATAGGGCTCACGAGCAGTACTTC. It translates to CASSLDRAHEQYF.

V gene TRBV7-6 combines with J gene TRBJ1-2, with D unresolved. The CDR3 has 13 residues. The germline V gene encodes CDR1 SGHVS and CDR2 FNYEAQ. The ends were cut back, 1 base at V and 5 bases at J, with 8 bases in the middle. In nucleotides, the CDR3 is TGTGCCAGCAGCTTAGGCCCAACGTATGGCTACACCTTC. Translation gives CASSLGPTYGYTF.

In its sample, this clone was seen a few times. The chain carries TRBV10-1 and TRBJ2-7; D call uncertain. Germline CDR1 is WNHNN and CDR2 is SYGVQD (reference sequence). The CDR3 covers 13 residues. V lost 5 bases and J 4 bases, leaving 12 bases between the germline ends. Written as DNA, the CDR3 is TGCGCCAGCAGTATGGGCCTTTCTTACGAGCAGTACTTC. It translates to CASSMGLSYEQYF.

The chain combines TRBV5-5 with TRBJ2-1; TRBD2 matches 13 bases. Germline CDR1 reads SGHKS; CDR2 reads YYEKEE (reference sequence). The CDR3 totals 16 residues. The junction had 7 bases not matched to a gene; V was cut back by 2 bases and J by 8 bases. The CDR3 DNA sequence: TGTGCCAGCAGCTTAACCCCGACTAGCGGGAGGCATGAGCAGTTCTTC. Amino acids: CASSLTPTSGRHEQFF. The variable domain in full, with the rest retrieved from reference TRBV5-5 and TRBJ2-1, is DAGVTQSPTHLIKTRGQQVTLRCSPISGHKSVSWYQQVLGQGPQFIFQYYEKEERGRGNFPDRFSARQFPNYSSELNVNALLLGDSALYLCASSLTPTSGRHEQFFGPGTRLTVL.

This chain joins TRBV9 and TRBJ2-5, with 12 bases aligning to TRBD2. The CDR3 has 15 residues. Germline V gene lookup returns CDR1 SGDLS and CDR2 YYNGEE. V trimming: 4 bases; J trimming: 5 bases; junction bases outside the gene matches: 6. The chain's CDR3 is CASSPGLAGTETQYF. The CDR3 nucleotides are TGTGCCAGCAGCCCAGGACTAGCGGGAACGGAGACCCAGTACTTC.

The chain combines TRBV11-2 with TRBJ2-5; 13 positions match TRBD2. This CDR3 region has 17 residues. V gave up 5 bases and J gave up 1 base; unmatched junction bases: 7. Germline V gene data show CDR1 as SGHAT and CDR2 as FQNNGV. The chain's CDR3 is CASSTRTSGRPQETQYF. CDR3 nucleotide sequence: TGTGCCAGCAGCACTAGGACTAGCGGGAGACCCCAAGAGACCCAGTACTTC.

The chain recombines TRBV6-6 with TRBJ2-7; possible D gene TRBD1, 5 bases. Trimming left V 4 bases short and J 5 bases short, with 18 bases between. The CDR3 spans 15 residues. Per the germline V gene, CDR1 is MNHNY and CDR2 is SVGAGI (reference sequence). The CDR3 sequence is CASSSIDSSRNEQYF. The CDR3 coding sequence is TGTGCCAGCAGTTCAATTGACAGTTCGAGGAACGAGCAGTACTTC.

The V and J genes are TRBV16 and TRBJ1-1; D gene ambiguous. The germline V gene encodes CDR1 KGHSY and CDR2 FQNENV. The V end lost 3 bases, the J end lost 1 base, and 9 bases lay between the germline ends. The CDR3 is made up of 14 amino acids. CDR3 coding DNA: TGTGCCAGCAGCCACATAGGGAGGAACACTGAAGCTTTCTTT. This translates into CASSHIGRNTEAFF. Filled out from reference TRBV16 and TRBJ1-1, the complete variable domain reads GEEVAQTPKHLVRGEGQKAKLYCAPIKGHSYVFWYQQVLKNEFKFLISFQNENVFDETGMPKERFSAKCLPNSPCSLEIQATKLEDSAVYFCASSHIGRNTEAFFGQGTRLTVV.

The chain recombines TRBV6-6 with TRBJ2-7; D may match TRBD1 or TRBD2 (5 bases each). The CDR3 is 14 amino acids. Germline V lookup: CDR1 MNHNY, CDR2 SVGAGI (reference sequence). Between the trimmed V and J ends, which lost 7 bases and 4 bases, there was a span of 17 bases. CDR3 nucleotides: TGTGCCAGCACCCCAGAGGGGAATTTATACGAGCAGTACTTC. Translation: CASTPEGNLYEQYF.

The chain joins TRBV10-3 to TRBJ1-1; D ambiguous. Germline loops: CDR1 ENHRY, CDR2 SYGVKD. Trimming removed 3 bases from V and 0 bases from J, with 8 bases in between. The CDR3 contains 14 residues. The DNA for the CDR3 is TGTGCCATCAGTGACGAATACATGAACACTGAAGCTTTCTTT. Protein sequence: CAISDEYMNTEAFF.